The clone carrying this T cell receptor beta chain came up a few times. Its target is unknown. With constant-segment primers, 5'RACE yielded cDNA libraries of TCR alpha and TCR beta that carried sample barcodes and UMIs. TCRdb ran MiXCR on the 5' RACE reads and lists one entry per CDR3 protein. The sample holds around 82,000 distinct CDR3 sequences, roughly 13% seen once. This sample was taken from a study of T-cell memory formation after mild COVID-19. Overall study: TCR clusters were mostly confined to one donor each.

V lost 1 base to trimming and J lost 4 bases, with 11 bases between them. Germline CDR1 LGHNA, CDR2 YSLEER. The CDR3 sequence is 15 residues long. Study-wide results and caveats: Contracting CD4+ clones lay largely in CM and EM, with CD8+ ones residing in EMRA. There were some responding clones in pre-infection memory, which suggested that cross-reactive memory had joined.

Sequencing used PBMCs or a T cell subset sorted from them (not recorded which). This clonotype originated in a man aged 18 to 35 who had mild COVID-19 (a few samples of this study predate the infection). Cell type and time point are not known. The chain couples TRBV4-3 to TRBJ1-3, with D uncertain. The CDR3 region has the DNA TGCGCCAGCAGCCAAGGTTGGGGAGGAGGAAACACCATATATTTT. Translation: CASSQGWGGGNTIYF.